The T cell receptor (beta chain) under discussion was sequenced for a study of blood T cell repertoires in COVID-19. Whole-study context: Italy, Spain and the United States were the sources of the convalescent and acute COVID-19 samples. The cDNA or gDNA used as material had been derived from T cells, B-cell-depleted T cells, or PBMCs.

The length of the CDR3 is 13 residues. The germline gives CDR1 ENHRY, CDR2 SYGVKD. V lost 0 bases and J lost 8, with 10 bases in between. Original analysis: Cell counts per sample came from amplifying reference gene primers. Sequencing used immunoSEQ multiplex PCR; TCRdb keeps in-frame clones, though not all of them. V, J and clone size were drawn from that table, and D and trimming were deduced from the DNA. This table holds fewer than 200,000 clones, approximately 86% found once. This chain joins TRBV10-3 and TRBJ1-2; D call uncertain. The specimen sequenced was peripheral blood. The sequence was collected from a man aged 40-55 years with active or convalescent COVID-19. The CDR3 DNA is TGTGCCATCAGTGAGTCGCGATATTCCGGCTACACCTTC. This encodes CAISESRYSGYTF.